This T cell receptor (beta chain) was identified in a study of Ad26.COV2.S vaccination and SARS-CoV-2 variants (dated by TCRdb to about 2021). Background for the entire study: Vaccine-arm donors were drawn from COV1001, a multicentre, randomized, double-blind, placebo-controlled phase I-IIa trial of Ad26.COV2.S in healthy adults. Trial participants were randomized into five groups of five, in which low-dose or high-dose Ad26.COV2.S was given once or twice, or placebo was given on both occasions. Dosing of Ad26.COV2.S was intramuscular, at either 5x10^10 or 1x10^11 viral particles, delivered as one shot or as two shots spaced 56 days apart. The specificity and breadth of SARS-CoV-2-reactive T cell receptors after Ad26.COV2.S vaccination were assessed by TCRbeta repertoire sequencing. Throughout the experiments and outcome assessment, investigators stayed blinded to trial group allocation. The TCR-sequenced set comprised approximately 32 samples: roughly 19 Ad26.COV2.S vaccine recipients, 5 placebo recipients and 8 SARS-CoV-2 convalescent individuals. Beyond this particular receptor, the publication reports: Substantial breadth of spike-specific CD8+ and CD4+ T cell responses was reported after vaccination. Comparable non-spike TCR breadth was observed between vaccine and placebo recipients, consistent with only spike being contained in the vaccine. The authors noted that the TCR breadth and depth analyses may have underestimated total T cell responses. Ad26.COV2.S recipients had higher spike-specific TCR breadth than placebo recipients (P = 0.0014). Comparing responses between vaccine doses or regimens was not something the study was powered to do.

About this clone itself: Its antigen remains unidentified. Within one base of it there is no much larger clone, and no base qualities were kept.

Taken with the paper, the label for treatment or condition translates to: around 19 received Ad26.COV2.S at low or high dose, single or two shots; roughly five received placebo; per-sample allocation not given. Repertoires of vaccine and placebo recipients were sequenced from samples taken on day 63 after the first injection. In Cohort 1b, roughly 25 adults aged 18-55 years were enrolled at a single site in Boston, USA, between 29 July and 7 August 2020. Ad26.COV2.S was a replication-incompetent adenovirus type 26 vector expressing a prefusion-stabilized SARS-CoV-2 spike protein from the original Wuhan strain. Cut back by 0 bases and 3 bases, the V and J ends lie 10 bases apart. Inclusive of the bounding cysteine and phenylalanine, the CDR3 is 14 residues long. Only the CDR3 part of the read is kept: 42 bases, read in frame from the first base. The germline V gene gives CDR1 as SGHRS and CDR2 as YFSETQ.

The immunoSEQ Assay was used to sequence TCRbeta CDR3 regions. After extraction, genomic DNA underwent amplification by bias-controlled multiplex PCR, followed by high-throughput sequencing. Per the source publication's procedure: To quantify the absolute abundance of each unique TCRbeta CDR3 region, sequences were collapsed and filtered. T cell fraction was estimated by normalization of TCRbeta template counts to usable DNA, with usable DNA being measured through amplification of reference genes present in all nucleated cells. Repertoire TCRs were annotated as SARS-CoV-2-specific when V gene, CDR3 amino acid sequence and J gene were exactly matched to a known reactive TCR set. MIRA supplied the reference SARS-CoV-2 TCR set, which was filtered for enrichment in COVID-19-positive ImmuneCODE repertoires so that public or cross-reactive TCRs were removed. Based on the MIRA antigens, annotated TCRs were further analysed at the level of specific ORF or position within ORF. Breadth was defined as annotated unique rearrangements over total unique productive rearrangements; depth was the summed frequency of those rearrangements. Two-sided Wilcoxon rank-sum tests were applied when comparing TCR breadth between groups. TCRdb took over this immuneACCESS table, retaining in-frame rearrangements with V and J assigned. Such tables are incomplete; in checked studies, under half of the missing clones stem from an unresolved V gene, and the remainder is unexplained. V and J calls and clone size come straight from that table; D and trimming were deduced from the DNA. This sample gives over 400,000 clones in total; less than 95% of them show up just once. About 4.1% of the sample is held by the ten biggest clonotypes.

The V gene is TRBV5-1 and the J gene is TRBJ2-7; tentative D gene TRBD2, with 5 bases matching. The sequence was obtained from a person between 18 and 59 years old who received the Ad26.COV2.S COVID-19 vaccine or a placebo. The sample here was peripheral blood, taken in a trial of Ad26.COV2.S vaccine versus placebo. The CDR3 in this case is CASSLGPGIYEQYF. Here is the DNA: TGCGCCAGCAGCTTGGGGCCGGGGATCTACGAGCAGTACTTC.